The clone carrying this T cell receptor (beta chain) was detected only a few times. The antigen is undetermined. This entry belongs to a study of early T cells in non-severe SARS-CoV-2 infection. Study-wide results and caveats: In VDJdb matching, anti-spike CD8 responses were favored while private and CD4 specificities went missing.

Each cDNA molecule carried a unique molecular identifier. TCRdb itself ran the 5' RACE reads through MiXCR, one entry per CDR3 protein. This table has 65,000 to 90,000 distinct CDR3 sequences, roughly an eighth appearing once. Sequencing input: whole blood. This receptor was identified in an adult who was a healthcare worker with PCR-confirmed SARS-CoV-2 infection or an uninfected control (not recorded which).

CDR3: CASSLRGTGNQPQHF. The CDR3 DNA reads TGTGCCAGCAGCTTAAGGGGGACAGGAAATCAGCCCCAGCATTTT. The rearrangement uses TRBV7-6 and TRBJ1-5; the match to TRBD1 covers 8 bases. Trimming removed 2 bases from V and 4 bases from J; junction bases left unmatched: 4. This CDR3 is 15 amino acids long. The germline gives CDR1 SGHVS, CDR2 FNYEAQ.